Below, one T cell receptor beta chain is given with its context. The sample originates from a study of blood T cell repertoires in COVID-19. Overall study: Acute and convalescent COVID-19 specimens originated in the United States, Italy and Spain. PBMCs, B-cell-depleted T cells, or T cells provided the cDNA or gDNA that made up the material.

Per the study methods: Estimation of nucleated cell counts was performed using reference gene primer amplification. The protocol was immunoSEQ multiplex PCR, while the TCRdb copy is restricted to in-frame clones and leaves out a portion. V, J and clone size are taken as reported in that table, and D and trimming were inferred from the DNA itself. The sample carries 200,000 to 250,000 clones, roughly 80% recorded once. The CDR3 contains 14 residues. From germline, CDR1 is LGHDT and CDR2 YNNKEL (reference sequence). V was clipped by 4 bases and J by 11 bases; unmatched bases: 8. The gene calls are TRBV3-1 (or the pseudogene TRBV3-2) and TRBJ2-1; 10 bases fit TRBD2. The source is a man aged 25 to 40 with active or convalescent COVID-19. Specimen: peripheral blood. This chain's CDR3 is CASSLSGGDGKQFF. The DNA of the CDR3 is TGTGCCAGCAGCCTAAGCGGGGGGGATGGGAAGCAGTTCTTC.